Shown below are 5 T cell receptor beta chains from a single sample sequenced in a study of molecular identifiers for immune sequencing clone quantification (dated by TCRdb to 2016 to 2019). Library preparation employed PCR. Sequencing instrument: NextSeq 500. TCRdb's own reprocessing of the public reads used fastp at Q25 and MiXCR and kept productive beta chains. Under each unique CDR3 protein, matching rows form one entry showing the most common genes and DNA. Across this sample there are a few hundred thousand distinct CDR3 sequences, with about 25% seen only once. Of the sample, around 0.76% falls within the top ten clones. Sequencing was performed on naive CD8+ T cells from blood, with Jurkat cell RNA spiked in. The intended sense of this specimen's cell subset or site label: FACS-sorted CD8+CD4-CCR7+CD45RA+ naive T cells. Every receptor here comes from a human donor in good health. Some libraries in this study had Jurkat cell RNA spiked in.

This clonotype was counted ten times or more. The V gene is TRBV5-1, the J gene TRBJ2-3, with 9 bases fitting TRBD2. V gave up 4 bases and J gave up 3 bases; unmatched junction bases: 15. The CDR3 is 18 amino acids. The V gene's germline CDR1 is SGHRS and CDR2 YFSETQ. CDR3 protein: CASSAEVAGVVGTDTQYF. Here the CDR3 DNA reads TGCGCCAGCAGCGCCGAGGTAGCGGGGGTAGTTGGTACAGATACGCAGTATTTT.

As concerns this clonotype: This could be a read error, since a much larger clone is one nucleotide away. V and J are TRBV7-9 and TRBJ2-5; 8 bases align to TRBD2. From germline, CDR1 is SEHNR and CDR2 FQNEAQ (reference sequence). The CDR3 covers 16 residues. CDR3 loop: CASSLALGLAEEAQYF. The CDR3 coding sequence is TGTGCCAGCAGCTTAGCCCTAGGACTAGCAGAAGAGGCCCAGTACTTC.

V and J are TRBV12-3 or TRBV12-4 and TRBJ2-5; 8 bases align to TRBD1. The CDR3 runs to 17 residues. J gave up 4 bases and V 5 bases, and 15 bases lay outside the gene matches. The CDR3 here is CASSRPVSTGEAETQYF. DNA for the CDR3: TGTGCCAGCAGTAGACCCGTCTCGACAGGGGAGGCAGAGACCCAGTACTTC.

This chain links TRBV13 with TRBJ1-1; 11 nucleotides line up with TRBD1. Trimming took 8 bases from V and 10 from J; bases not matched to a gene: 6. The length of the CDR3 is 12 residues. Germline V gene data show CDR1 as PRHDT and CDR2 as FYEKMQ (reference sequence). The CDR3 DNA sequence: TGTGCCAGCGGACAGGGGGCAAGGGGAGCTTTCTTT. This encodes CASGQGARGAFF.

In its sample, this clonotype was seen once. A junction boundary mismatches the germline segment, possibly from a read error. The chain couples TRBV2 to TRBJ2-1; D is unresolved. The CDR3 is 14 amino acids. Germline-derived CDR1 and CDR2 are SNHLY and FYNNEI. CDR3 residues: CASSAWLTDNEQFF. CDR3 DNA: TGTGCTAGCAGTGCTTGGTTAACGGACAATGAGCAGTTCTTC.